A selection of T cell receptor beta chains follows, all from one sample in a study of shared clonotypes between healthy human individuals. Using immunoSEQ multiplex PCR, the repertoire was profiled, and TCRdb retains in-frame clones only, with some absent. This table has around 1,100,000 clones, approximately 80% appearing once. The sample consisted of memory CD4+ T cells from PBMCs. The receptor set was obtained from a man younger than 30 in good health. Some clones in this sample may be carry-over from other donors' samples. The CDR3 runs from the conserved cysteine through the conserved F or W.

TRBV5-1	TRBJ2-1	CASYSNSYNEQFF
TRBV10-3	TRBJ1-1	CAISALGQGRMNTEAFF
TRBV2	TRBJ2-7	CASSDPVEGYEQYF
TRBV5-1	TRBJ2-7	CASSPEGGYEQYF
TRBV14	TRBJ2-3	CASSSDRAANTQYF
TRBV12-5	TRBJ2-1	CASGLQGGDLSGREFF
TRBV4-1	TRBJ2-7	CASSRLFSGSFYEQYF
TRBV21-1	TRBJ2-7	CAWPGTSGTYEQYF
TRBV5-1	TRBJ2-3	CASSLDGGGTDTQYF
TRBV18	TRBJ2-5	CASSPRVYGYQETQYF
TRBV29-1	TRBJ2-3	CSVKSGTGPTDTQYF
TRBV11-2	TRBJ2-7	CASSLSLNRPYEQYF
TRBV5-1	TRBJ1-2	CASQLGQGYGYTF
TRBV7-3	TRBJ2-5	CASSSSGQETQYF
TRBV28	TRBJ1-3	CASSSTRGVNTIYF
TRBV5-1	TRBJ2-1	CASSRSRTSYNEQFF
TRBV5-4	TRBJ2-2	CASRRDRGSGELFF
TRBV28	TRBJ1-5	CASRPGGDSNQPQHF
TRBV7-3	TRBJ2-3	CASSLMGGPDTQYF
TRBV7-6	TRBJ1-4	CASSLGQGEKLFF
TRBV5-1	TRBJ2-3	CASSPFSPHDTQYF
TRBV15	TRBJ1-1	CATGQGFRSFF